This T cell receptor beta chain was documented in a study of radiotherapy plus CTLA-4 blockade in lung cancer (dated by TCRdb to the late 2010s). Context from the whole study: Among enrolled patients, approximately 19% had an objective response and 31% reached disease control. Study-level results and caveats: The strongest predictors of response were reported to be early dynamic shifts in blood T cell clones along with a rise in serum interferon-beta following radiation. After treatment with radiotherapy and ipilimumab, TCR clones that came from tumors expanded in the peripheral blood.

Based on the germline V gene, the CDR1 and CDR2 sequences are SGHRS and YFSETQ. V has 0 bases trimmed and J has 6 bases trimmed; junction bases matching no gene number 9. There are 15 amino acids in the CDR3, from cysteine to phenylalanine inclusive. The entry retains the CDR3 DNA only, 45 bases that are in frame from base 1. The study tested focal radiation therapy combined with CTLA-4 blockade (ipilimumab) in patients with chemo-refractory metastatic non-small-cell lung cancer. The library was made by the immunoSEQ multiplex PCR assay. TCRdb holds this immuneACCESS table with in-frame rearrangements only. Some clones are missing; in checked studies, unresolved V genes explain under half, and the rest has no known cause. Present in this sample are about 120,000 clones, 70% to 90% of which were seen just once. The ten largest account for roughly 6.9% of the sample. As to this clone: Its binding antigen is unknown. No qualities accompany the bases; no much larger clone lies one base away.

This TCR came from a human donor with non-small cell lung cancer that progressed on radiotherapy plus ipilimumab. This receptor chain uses TRBV5-1 and TRBJ2-7, with TRBD1 matching 7 junction bases. The specimen was peripheral blood, collected from a patient treated with radiotherapy plus ipilimumab. The CDR3 protein sequence reads: CASSLGGLGGSEQYF. The DNA is as follows: TGCGCCAGCAGCTTGGGGGGCCTAGGGGGCTCCGAGCAGTACTTC.